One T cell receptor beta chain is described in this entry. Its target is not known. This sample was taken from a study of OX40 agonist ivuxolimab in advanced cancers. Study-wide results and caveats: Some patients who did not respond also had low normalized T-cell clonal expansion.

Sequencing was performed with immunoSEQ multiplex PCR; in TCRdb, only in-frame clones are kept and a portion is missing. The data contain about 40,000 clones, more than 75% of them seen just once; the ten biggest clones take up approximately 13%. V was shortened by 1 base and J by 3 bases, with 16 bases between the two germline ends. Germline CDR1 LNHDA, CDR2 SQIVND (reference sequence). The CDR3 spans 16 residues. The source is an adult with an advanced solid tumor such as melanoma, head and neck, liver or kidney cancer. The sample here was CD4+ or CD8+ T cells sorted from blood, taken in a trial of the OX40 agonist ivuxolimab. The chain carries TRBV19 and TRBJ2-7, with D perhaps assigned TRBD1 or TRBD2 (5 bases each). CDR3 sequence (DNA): TGTGCCAGTAGTATAGGTGGTGCAGGGACCCTCTACGAGCAGTACTTC. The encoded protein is CASSIGGAGTLYEQYF.